This T cell receptor (beta chain) was sequenced during a study of control samples from healthy donors and cancer patients. Profiling relied on immunoSEQ multiplex PCR, and the TCRdb table lists in-frame clones only, not all of them. The table includes more than 70,000 clones, roughly 90% detected once. This TCR was recovered from a woman younger than 45 in good health. The specimen was blood.

The CDR3 region is CASRDREYGYTF. DNA for the CDR3: TGTGCCAGCAGGGACAGGGAGTATGGCTACACCTTC. The rearrangement uses TRBV11-2 and TRBJ1-2; 8 nucleotides agree with TRBD1. The CDR3 runs to 12 residues. Germline CDR1 SGHAT, CDR2 FQNNGV. V was clipped by 6 bases and J by 5 bases; unmatched bases: 2.